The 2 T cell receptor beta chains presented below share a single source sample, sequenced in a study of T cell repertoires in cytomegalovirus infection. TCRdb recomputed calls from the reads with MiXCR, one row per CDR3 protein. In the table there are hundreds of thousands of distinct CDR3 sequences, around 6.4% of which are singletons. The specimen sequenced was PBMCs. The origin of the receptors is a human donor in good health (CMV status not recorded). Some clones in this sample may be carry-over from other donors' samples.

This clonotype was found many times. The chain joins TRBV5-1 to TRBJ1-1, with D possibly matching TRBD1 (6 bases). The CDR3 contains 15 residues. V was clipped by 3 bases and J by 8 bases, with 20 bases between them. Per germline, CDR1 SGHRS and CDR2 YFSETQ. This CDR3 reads CASSSTLTRTDEAFF. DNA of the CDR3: TGCGCCAGCAGCTCTACCCTCACGCGGACAGACGAAGCTTTCTTT.

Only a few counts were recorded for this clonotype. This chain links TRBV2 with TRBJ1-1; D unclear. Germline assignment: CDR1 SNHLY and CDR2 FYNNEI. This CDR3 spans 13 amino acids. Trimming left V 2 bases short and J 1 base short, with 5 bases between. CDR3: CASSETRNTEAFF. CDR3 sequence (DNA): TGTGCCAGCAGTGAAACGAGGAACACTGAAGCTTTCTTT.